This T cell receptor (beta chain) was sequenced in a study of shared clonotypes between healthy human individuals. General observations from the study: Donors were few, which limited the genetic and exposure-history diversity represented.

The assay was carried out at the deep level. The replicate PCRs on unsorted PBMC were given around 0.3 ug DNA, which is 25,000 to 30,000 T cell genomes. Using immunoSEQ multiplex PCR, the repertoire was profiled, and TCRdb retains in-frame clones only, with some absent. Of around 480,000 clones listed, over 60% are singletons. The CDR3 consists of 13 residues. The germline CDR1 and CDR2 sequences are LGHNT and FRNRAP. Trimming shortened V by 6 bases and J by 4 bases, and 10 bases separated the two germline ends. Among the donors, all were Caucasian adults who lived in Nashville, Tennessee. This clone was recorded once. What it recognizes is unknown.

This rearrangement joins TRBV12-5 to TRBJ2-1, with D perhaps matching TRBD2 (6 bases). The sequenced material came from PBMCs. The TCR originated in a woman aged 40 to 50 in good health. Some clones in this sample may be carry-over from other donors' samples. CDR3 nucleotides: TGTGCTAGTGGATGGGACTTTTACAATGAGCAGTTCTTC. Encoded protein: CASGWDFYNEQFF.